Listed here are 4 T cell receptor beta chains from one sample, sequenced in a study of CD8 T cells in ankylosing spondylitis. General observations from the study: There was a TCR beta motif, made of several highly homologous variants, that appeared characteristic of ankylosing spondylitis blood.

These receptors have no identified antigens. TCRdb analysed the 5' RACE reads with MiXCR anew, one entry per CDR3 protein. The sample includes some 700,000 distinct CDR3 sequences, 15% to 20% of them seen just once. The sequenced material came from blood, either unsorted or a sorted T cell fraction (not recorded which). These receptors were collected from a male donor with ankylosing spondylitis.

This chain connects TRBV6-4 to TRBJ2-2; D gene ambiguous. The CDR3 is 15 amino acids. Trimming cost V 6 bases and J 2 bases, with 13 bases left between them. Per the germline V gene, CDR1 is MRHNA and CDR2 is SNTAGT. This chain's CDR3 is CASRPEAINTGELFF. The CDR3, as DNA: TGTGCCAGCAGACCCGAGGCAATAAACACCGGGGAGCTGTTTTTT.

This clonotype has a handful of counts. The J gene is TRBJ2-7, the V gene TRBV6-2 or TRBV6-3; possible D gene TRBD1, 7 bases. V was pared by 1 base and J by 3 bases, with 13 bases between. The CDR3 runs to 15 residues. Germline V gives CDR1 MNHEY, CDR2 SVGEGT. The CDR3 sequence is CASSYYSGGHYEQYF. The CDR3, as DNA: TGTGCCAGCAGTTACTACTCAGGGGGGCACTACGAGCAGTACTTC.

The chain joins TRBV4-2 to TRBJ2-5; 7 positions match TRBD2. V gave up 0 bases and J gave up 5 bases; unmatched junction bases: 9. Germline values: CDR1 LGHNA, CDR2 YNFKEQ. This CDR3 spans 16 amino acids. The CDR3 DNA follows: TGTGCCAGCAGCCAAGATTGGTCTAGCGGTCGGGAGACCCAGTACTTC. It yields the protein CASSQDWSSGRETQYF.

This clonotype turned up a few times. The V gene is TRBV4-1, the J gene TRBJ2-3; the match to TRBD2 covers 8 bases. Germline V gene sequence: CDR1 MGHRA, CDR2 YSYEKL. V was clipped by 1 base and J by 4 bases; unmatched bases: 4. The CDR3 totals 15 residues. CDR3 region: CASSQAERESDTQYF. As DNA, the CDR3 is TGCGCCAGCAGCCAAGCAGAGCGGGAGTCAGATACGCAGTATTTT.